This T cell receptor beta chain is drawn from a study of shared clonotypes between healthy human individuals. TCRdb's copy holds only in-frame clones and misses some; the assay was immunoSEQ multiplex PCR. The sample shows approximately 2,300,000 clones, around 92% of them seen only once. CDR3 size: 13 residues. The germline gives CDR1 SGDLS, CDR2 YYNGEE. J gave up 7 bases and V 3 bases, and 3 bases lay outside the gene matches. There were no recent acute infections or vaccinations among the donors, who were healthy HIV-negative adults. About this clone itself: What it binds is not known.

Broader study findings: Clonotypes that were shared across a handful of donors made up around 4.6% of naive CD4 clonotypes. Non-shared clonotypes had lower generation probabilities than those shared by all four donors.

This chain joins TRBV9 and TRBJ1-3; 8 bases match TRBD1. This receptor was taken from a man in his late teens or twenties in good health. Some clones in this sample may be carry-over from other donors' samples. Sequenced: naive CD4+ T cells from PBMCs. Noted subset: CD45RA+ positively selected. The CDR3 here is CASSEHRGNTIYF. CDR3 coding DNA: TGTGCCAGCAGCGAACACAGGGGGAACACCATATATTTT.